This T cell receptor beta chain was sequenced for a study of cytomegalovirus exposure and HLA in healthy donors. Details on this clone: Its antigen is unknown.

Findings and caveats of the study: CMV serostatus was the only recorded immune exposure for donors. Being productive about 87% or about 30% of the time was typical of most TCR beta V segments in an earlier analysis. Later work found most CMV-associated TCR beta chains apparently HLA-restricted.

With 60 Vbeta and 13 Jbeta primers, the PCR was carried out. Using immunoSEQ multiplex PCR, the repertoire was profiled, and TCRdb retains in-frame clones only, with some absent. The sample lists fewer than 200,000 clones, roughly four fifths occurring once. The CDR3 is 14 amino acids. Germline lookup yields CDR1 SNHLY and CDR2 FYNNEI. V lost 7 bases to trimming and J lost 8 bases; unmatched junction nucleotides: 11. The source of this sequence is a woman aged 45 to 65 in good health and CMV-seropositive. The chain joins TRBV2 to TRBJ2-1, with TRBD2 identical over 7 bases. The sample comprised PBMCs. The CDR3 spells CASTILTSIDEQFF. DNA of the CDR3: TGTGCCAGCACTATCTTGACTAGCATAGATGAGCAGTTCTTC.